This T cell receptor beta chain was observed in a study of shared T cell receptors in the human thymus. The CDR3 covers 12 residues. V dropped 5 bases and J dropped 3; count of bases not matched to a gene: 1. Per the germline V gene, CDR1 is SEHNR and CDR2 is FQNEAQ (reference sequence). The assay was immunoSEQ multiplex PCR, and TCRdb's table has in-frame clones only and misses some. The sample yields 600,000 to 900,000 clones, approximately 83% seen once. This sample was shared with a second study, whose subject was human thymus T cells. From that second work: Immunologically healthy infants in Finland undergoing congenital heart defect surgery were the donors. Corrective cardiac surgery supplied the resected thymus tissue. A high degree of thymic repertoire overlap among unrelated individuals was reported in related research.

The source is a girl under three years old with a congenital heart defect. J is TRBJ2-7 and V is TRBV7-9, with 7 nucleotides matching TRBD1. Material for sequencing was thymocytes. This CDR3 reads CASSRTGYEQYF. CDR3 coding DNA: TGTGCCAGCAGCCGGACAGGCTACGAGCAGTACTTC.